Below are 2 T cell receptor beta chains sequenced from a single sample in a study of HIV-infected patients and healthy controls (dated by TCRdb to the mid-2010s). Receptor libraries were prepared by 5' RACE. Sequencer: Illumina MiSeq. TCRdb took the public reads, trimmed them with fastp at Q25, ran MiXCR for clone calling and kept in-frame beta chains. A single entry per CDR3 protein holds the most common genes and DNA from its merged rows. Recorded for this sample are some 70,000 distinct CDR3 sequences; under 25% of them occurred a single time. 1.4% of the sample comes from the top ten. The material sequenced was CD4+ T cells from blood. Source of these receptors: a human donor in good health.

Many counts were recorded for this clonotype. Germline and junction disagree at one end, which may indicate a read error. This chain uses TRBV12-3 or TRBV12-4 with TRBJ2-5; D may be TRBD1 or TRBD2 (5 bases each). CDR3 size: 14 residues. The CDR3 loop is CASSHGEGRQVRSF. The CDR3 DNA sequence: TGTGCCAGCAGCCATGGAGAGGGACGCCAAGTGAGGAGTTTC.

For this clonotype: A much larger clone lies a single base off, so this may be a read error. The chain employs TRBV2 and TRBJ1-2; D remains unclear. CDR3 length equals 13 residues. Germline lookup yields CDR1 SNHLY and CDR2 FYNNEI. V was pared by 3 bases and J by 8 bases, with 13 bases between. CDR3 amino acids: CASSDAARKGYTF. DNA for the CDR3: TGTGCCAGCAGTGACGCAGCAAGGAAAGGCTACACCTTC.